Shown below are 27 T cell receptor beta chains from a single sample sequenced in a study of T cell responses to AZD1222 COVID-19 vaccine. Produced via immunoSEQ multiplex PCR; TCRdb's table is partial and in-frame only. The data show 82,000 or so clones, roughly nine tenths seen once. Sample: peripheral blood, taken on day 0 of AZD1222 vaccination. Receptor source: an adult in good health.

This sequence joins TRBV6-5 and TRBJ1-2, with 8 bases matching TRBD1. Per the germline V gene, CDR1 is MNHEY and CDR2 is SVGAGI. The CDR3 length is 14 residues. With V trimmed by 5 bases and J by 6 bases, 8 bases remained unmatched. This CDR3 reads CASSIQRTGNGYTF. CDR3 DNA sequence: TGTGCCAGCAGTATCCAAAGGACAGGGAATGGCTACACCTTC.

As for this clone: Relative to the germline gene, one junction end is altered; a read error may explain this. This chain links TRBV13 with TRBJ1-3; TRBD1 is a possible D gene (6 bases). The CDR3 is 15 residues long. Germline CDR1 PRHDT, CDR2 FYEKMQ (reference sequence). CDR3 in DNA: TGTGCCAGCAGCATAGGCACAGGGCTCGGAAACACCATATATTTT. Translated, it gives CASSIGTGLGNTIYF.

The rearrangement joins TRBV29-1 to TRBJ1-1, with TRBD1 matching over 10 bases. This CDR3 comprises 13 residues. CDR1 is SQVTM, CDR2 ANQGSEA, per germline. With V trimmed by 6 bases and J by 5 bases, 6 bases remained unmatched. In DNA, the CDR3 is TGCAGCGTGGGACAGGGGCCGGGTACTGAAGCTTTCTTT. It codes for CSVGQGPGTEAFF.

The chain carries TRBV19 and TRBJ1-5; the D is unclear. The V end was cut by 11 bases, the J end by 6 bases, with 14 bases between. The germline V gene has CDR1 LNHDA and CDR2 SQIVND (reference sequence). CDR3 length: 12 residues. The CDR3 coding sequence is TGTGCCGCCTCGGAAGGGCGTCAGCCCCAGCATTTT. This codes for CAASEGRQPQHF.

The chain has TRBV19 and TRBJ2-2, with TRBD2 matching over 12 bases. Germline trimming cut 6 bases from V and 0 bases from J; bases unmatched to any gene: 8. CDR3 length equals 18 residues. CDR1 LNHDA and CDR2 SQIVND come from the germline V gene (reference sequence). DNA of the CDR3: TGTGCCAGTAGCACGACTAGCGGGGGATACTCGAACACCGGGGAGCTGTTTTTT. This sequence encodes CASSTTSGGYSNTGELFF.

The genes are TRBV5-4 and TRBJ2-3; no reliable D call. Trimming cost V 3 bases and J 4 bases, with 9 bases left between them. The germline V gene has CDR1 SGHNT and CDR2 YYREEE (reference sequence). The CDR3 extends over 13 amino acids. CDR3 coding DNA: TGTGCCAGCAGCTCCCAGCTCTCAGATACGCAGTATTTT. It yields the protein CASSSQLSDTQYF.

This sequence joins TRBV10-2 and TRBJ2-7; D not certain. Trimming shortened V by 2 bases and J by 3 bases, and 8 bases separated the two germline ends. The V gene's germline CDR1 is WSHSY and CDR2 SAAADI. CDR3 length: 13 residues. The CDR3 DNA is TGCGCCAGCAGTGAGCGATACGACTACGAGCAGTACTTC. Its translation is CASSERYDYEQYF.

The genes are TRBV5-1 and TRBJ1-2; 7 positions match TRBD1. The V gene's germline CDR1 is SGHRS and CDR2 YFSETQ. With 0 bases clipped from V and 2 bases from J, the junction kept 4 bases outside the gene matches. CDR3 length equals 15 residues. CDR3 DNA sequence: TGCGCCAGCAGCTTGGGACAGGGCGCCAACTATGGCTACACCTTC. This gives the protein CASSLGQGANYGYTF. The full variable domain, with the rest looked up from reference TRBV5-1 and TRBJ1-2, is KAGVTQTPRYLIKTRGQQVTLSCSPISGHRSVSWYQQTPGQGLQFLFEYFSETQRNKGNFPGRFSGRQFSNSRSEMNVSTLELGDSALYLCASSLGQGANYGYTFGSGTRLTVV.

The rearrangement uses TRBV3-1 (or the pseudogene TRBV3-2) and TRBJ1-1, with D possibly matching TRBD1 (5 bases). V was clipped by 7 bases and J by 1 base, with 7 bases between them. The germline CDR1 and CDR2 sequences are LGHDT and YNNKEL (reference sequence). CDR3 length: 12 residues. As DNA, the CDR3 is TGTGCCAGCACAACAGGGAACACTGAAGCTTTCTTT. It encodes CASTTGNTEAFF.

V usage is TRBV18 and J usage is TRBJ1-6; D unresolved. This CDR3 has 16 amino acids. CDR1 and CDR2 (germline): KGHSH, LQKENI. V lost 1 base, J lost 7 bases, and 14 bases lay in between. The CDR3 DNA is TGTGCCAGCTCACCACTTGCTGTCAGTGGGAATTCACCCCTCCACTTT. Encoded protein: CASSPLAVSGNSPLHF. Full variable domain (missing parts from reference TRBV18 and TRBJ1-6): NAGVMQNPRHLVRRRGQEARLRCSPMKGHSHVYWYRQLPEEGLKFMVYLQKENIIDESGMPKERFSAEFPKEGPSILRIQQVVRGDSAAYFCASSPLAVSGNSPLHFGNGTRLTVT.

This chain links TRBV10-2 with TRBJ2-7, with TRBD1 matching 7 bases. The V segment lost 6 bases and the J segment 4 bases; nucleotides outside the gene matches: 3. Germline V gene sequence: CDR1 WSHSY, CDR2 SAAADI. CDR3 length: 12 residues. CDR3 DNA: TGCGCCAGCAGGGACAGGAGGTACGAGCAGTACTTC. The encoded protein is CASRDRRYEQYF.

This clone was observed a handful of times. The chain couples TRBV2 to TRBJ1-1; D is perhaps TRBD1 (5 bases). The CDR3 loop spans 14 amino acids. The germline V gene encodes CDR1 SNHLY and CDR2 FYNNEI. V was trimmed by 2 bases and J by 1 base, leaving 8 bases between them. CDR3 nucleotide sequence: TGTGCCAGCAGTGAAACTGGACAGAACACTGAAGCTTTCTTT. Encoded protein: CASSETGQNTEAFF.

This chain links TRBV15 with TRBJ2-2, with D perhaps assigned TRBD1 or TRBD2 (6 bases each). CDR1 is LNHNV and CDR2 is YYDKDF in the germline V gene (reference sequence). The CDR3 spans 15 residues. V gave up 5 bases and J gave up 4 bases, with 14 bases separating them. The DNA of the CDR3 is TGTGCCACCAGCCGGGAGCCAGGGGCCACCGGGGAGCTGTTTTTT. Protein sequence: CATSREPGATGELFF.

This rearrangement joins TRBV20-1 to TRBJ1-4; tentatively, D is TRBD1 (6 bases). The germline V gene encodes CDR1 DFQATT and CDR2 SNEGSKA (reference sequence). The CDR3 runs 13 residues. Trimming pared 3 bases from V and 10 bases from J, leaving 15 bases between. The CDR3 protein is CSASSGAAGKLFF. CDR3 bases: TGCAGTGCTAGTTCGGGGGCGGCGGGAAAACTGTTTTTT.

Written as DNA, the CDR3 is TGTGCCTGGAACTCCAAGGGGGGGATGTCAGGGGCCAACGTCCTGACTTTC. Its translation: CAWNSKGGMSGANVLTF. The gene calls are TRBV30 and TRBJ2-6, with D tentatively TRBD2 (7 bases). This CDR3 spans 17 amino acids. Trimming removed 4 bases at V and 4 bases at J, with 20 bases between. CDR1 GTSNPN and CDR2 SVGIG come from the germline V gene (reference sequence).

This chain links TRBV6-5 with TRBJ1-1; D is undetermined. Germline V gene sequence: CDR1 MNHEY, CDR2 SVGAGI. CDR3 size: 14 residues. V lost 5 bases, J lost 5 bases, and 15 bases lay in between. Here the CDR3 reads CASSPSLAGTEAFF. The CDR3 nucleotides are TGTGCCAGCAGTCCCAGCTTAGCAGGAACTGAAGCTTTCTTT.

V and J are TRBV7-2 and TRBJ2-7, with 11 bases aligning to TRBD1. CDR3 length: 15 residues. Germline V gives CDR1 SGHTA, CDR2 FQGNSA. The V segment lost 5 bases and the J segment 3 bases; nucleotides outside the gene matches: 6. CDR3 coding DNA: TGTGCCAGCAGCATATCCGGGACAGGGGGCTACGAGCAGTACTTC. Its translation is CASSISGTGGYEQYF.

This clone was counted between two and nine times. DNA for the CDR3: TGTGCCAGCAGCGTATCGCAAACCGGGGAGCTGTTTTTT. This translates into CASSVSQTGELFF. The V call is TRBV9, the J call TRBJ2-2; D is undetermined. The CDR3 spans 13 residues. V lost 1 base to trimming and J lost 5 bases, with 6 bases between them. The germline CDR1 and CDR2 sequences are SGDLS and YYNGEE.

V gene TRBV6-5 combines with J gene TRBJ1-2, with D maybe TRBD1 (5 bases). The CDR3 covers 12 residues. Germline CDR1 reads MNHEY; CDR2 reads SVGAGI. V was shortened by 0 bases and J by 13 bases, with 12 bases between the two germline ends. CDR3 sequence reads: CASSYSGQGRTF. The CDR3 DNA is TGTGCCAGCAGTTACTCGGGGCAGGGACGCACCTTC.

This chain joins TRBV14 and TRBJ1-1, with 8 bases identical to TRBD1. V was clipped by 7 bases and J by 0 bases; unmatched bases: 10. Germline loops: CDR1 SGHDN, CDR2 FVKESK. The CDR3 contains 16 residues. The CDR3 protein is CASTLGQGFMNTEAFF. The DNA for the CDR3 is TGTGCCAGCACCCTAGGACAGGGCTTCATGAACACTGAAGCTTTCTTT.

CDR3 sequence reads: CASSYEGVRVTTGELFF. In nucleotides, the CDR3 is TGTGCCAGCAGTTACGAAGGGGTGCGGGTTACCACCGGGGAGCTGTTTTTT. The chain combines TRBV6-2 or TRBV6-3 with TRBJ2-2; TRBD1 or TRBD2 may be the D gene (5 bases each). This CDR3 has 17 amino acids. The V end lost 2 bases, the J end lost 4 bases, and 17 bases lay between the germline ends. Germline lookup yields CDR1 MNHEY and CDR2 SVGEGT.

The chain joins TRBV10-2 to TRBJ2-7; D is undetermined. V lost 2 bases and J lost 4, with 15 bases in between. The CDR3 is 15 residues long. The V gene's germline CDR1 is WSHSY and CDR2 SAAADI. As DNA, the CDR3 is TGCGCCAGCAGTGAGATTAACCGGCCGGTATACGAGCAGTACTTC. This encodes CASSEINRPVYEQYF.

This clone was seen a few times. V gene TRBV5-1 combines with J gene TRBJ2-5; 8 bases are a match to TRBD1. Looked up from germline, CDR1 is SGHRS and CDR2 is YFSETQ. V shed 6 bases and J 1 base; nucleotides not matched to a gene: 11. This CDR3 contains 16 residues. The CDR3 DNA follows: TGCGCCAGCAACACCGGACAGGGCTGGGTCCAAGAGACCCAGTACTTC. It specifies CASNTGQGWVQETQYF.

This chain connects TRBV28 to TRBJ1-4, with D unresolved. CDR1 is MDHEN, CDR2 SYDVKM, per germline. This CDR3 has 16 residues. V lost 1 base and J lost 0, with 9 bases in between. The CDR3 region has the DNA TGTGCCAGCAGTTTATTGGGGAGTGCAACTAATGAAAAACTGTTTTTT. It is translated as CASSLLGSATNEKLFF. The variable domain in full, completed from reference TRBV28 and TRBJ1-4, reads DVKVTQSSRYLVKRTGEKVFLECVQDMDHENMFWYRQDPGLGLRLIYFSYDVKMKEKGDIPEGYSVSREKKERFSLILESASTNQTSMYLCASSLLGSATNEKLFFGSGTQLSVL.

The rearrangement links TRBV6-6 to TRBJ2-7, with D possibly being TRBD1 or TRBD2 (5 bases each). Trimming cost V 3 bases and J 3 bases, with 15 bases left between them. The CDR3 runs to 15 residues. From germline, CDR1 is MNHNY and CDR2 SVGAGI (reference sequence). CDR3: CASSYRGGRDYEQYF. The CDR3 DNA reads TGTGCCAGCAGTTATCGAGGAGGCAGGGACTACGAGCAGTACTTC.

The chain carries TRBV27 and TRBJ1-4; TRBD1 aligns across 11 bases. This CDR3 spans 15 amino acids. The V gene end was trimmed by 1 base and the J gene end by 7 bases; junction bases not matched to a gene: 2. The germline V gene encodes CDR1 MNHEY and CDR2 SMNVEV (reference sequence). CDR3 amino acids: CASSLWTGGGEKLFF. DNA of the CDR3: TGTGCCAGCAGTTTATGGACAGGGGGCGGTGAAAAACTGTTTTTT.

This chain links TRBV7-9 with TRBJ1-1; the D is unclear. Deletions cut 5 bases from V and 10 bases from J, with 14 bases between. The CDR3 consists of 12 residues. Germline lookup yields CDR1 SEHNR and CDR2 FQNEAQ (reference sequence). The CDR3: CASSPTTLGAFF. Written as DNA, the CDR3 is TGTGCCAGCAGCCCCACGACACTCGGAGCTTTCTTT.